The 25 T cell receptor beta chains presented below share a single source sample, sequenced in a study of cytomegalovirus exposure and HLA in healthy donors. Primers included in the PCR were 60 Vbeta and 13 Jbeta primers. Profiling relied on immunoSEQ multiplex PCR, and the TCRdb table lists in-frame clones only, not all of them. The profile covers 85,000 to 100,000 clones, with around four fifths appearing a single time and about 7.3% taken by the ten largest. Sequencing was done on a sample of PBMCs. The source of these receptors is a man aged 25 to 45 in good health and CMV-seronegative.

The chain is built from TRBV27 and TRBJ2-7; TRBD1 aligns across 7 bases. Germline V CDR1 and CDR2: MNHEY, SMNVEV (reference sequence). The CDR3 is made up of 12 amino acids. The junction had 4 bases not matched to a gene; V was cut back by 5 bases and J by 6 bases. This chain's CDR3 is CASSRQGGEQYF. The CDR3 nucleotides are TGTGCCAGCAGTCGACAGGGTGGCGAGCAGTACTTC.

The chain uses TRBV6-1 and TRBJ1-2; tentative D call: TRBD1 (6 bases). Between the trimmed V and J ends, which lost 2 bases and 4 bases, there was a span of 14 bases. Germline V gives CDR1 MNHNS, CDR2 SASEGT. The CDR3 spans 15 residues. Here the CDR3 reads CASSEYLTGTYGYTF. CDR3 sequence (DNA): TGTGCCAGCAGTGAATACTTAACAGGGACCTATGGCTACACCTTC.

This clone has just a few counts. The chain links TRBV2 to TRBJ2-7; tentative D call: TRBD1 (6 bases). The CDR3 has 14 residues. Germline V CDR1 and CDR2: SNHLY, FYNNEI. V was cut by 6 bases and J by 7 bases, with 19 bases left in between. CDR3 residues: CASSGRQVPSEQYF. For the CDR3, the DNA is TGTGCCAGCAGCGGTAGACAGGTCCCCTCTGAGCAGTACTTC.

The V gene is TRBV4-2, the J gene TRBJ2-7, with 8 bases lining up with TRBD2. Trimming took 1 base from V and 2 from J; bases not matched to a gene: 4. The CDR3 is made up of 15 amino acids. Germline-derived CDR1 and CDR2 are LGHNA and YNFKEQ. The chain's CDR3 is CASSQAAGGPYEQYF. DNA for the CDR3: TGTGCCAGCAGCCAAGCTGCGGGAGGCCCCTACGAGCAGTACTTC.

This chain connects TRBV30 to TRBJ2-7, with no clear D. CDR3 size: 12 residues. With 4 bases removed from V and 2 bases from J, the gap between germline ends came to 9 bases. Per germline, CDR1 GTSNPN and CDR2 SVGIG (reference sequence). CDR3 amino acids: CAWISATYEQYF. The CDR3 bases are TGTGCCTGGATAAGTGCGACCTACGAGCAGTACTTC.

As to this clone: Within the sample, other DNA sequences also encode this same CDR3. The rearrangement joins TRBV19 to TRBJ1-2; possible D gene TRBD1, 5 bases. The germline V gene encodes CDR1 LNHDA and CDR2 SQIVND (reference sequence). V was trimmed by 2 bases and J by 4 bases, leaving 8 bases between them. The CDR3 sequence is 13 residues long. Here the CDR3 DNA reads TGTGCCAGTAGTATACAGGGCCCCTATGGCTACACCTTC. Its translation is CASSIQGPYGYTF.

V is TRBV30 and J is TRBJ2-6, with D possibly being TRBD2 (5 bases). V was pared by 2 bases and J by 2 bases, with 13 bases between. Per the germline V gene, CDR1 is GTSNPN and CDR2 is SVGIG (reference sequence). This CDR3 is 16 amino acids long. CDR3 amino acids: CAWSPRREAGANVLTF. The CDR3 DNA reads TGTGCCTGGAGTCCAAGACGGGAAGCTGGGGCCAACGTCCTGACTTTC.

The CDR3 is CASSPSLGDRYQPQHF. In DNA form, the CDR3 reads TGTGCCAGCTCCCCCTCTTTAGGGGACAGATATCAGCCCCAGCATTTT. This chain connects TRBV27 to TRBJ1-5, with 7 bases lining up with TRBD1. The J segment lost 5 bases and the V segment lost 8 bases, leaving 15 bases of the junction unmatched. The germline gives CDR1 MNHEY, CDR2 SMNVEV (reference sequence). This CDR3 comprises 16 residues.

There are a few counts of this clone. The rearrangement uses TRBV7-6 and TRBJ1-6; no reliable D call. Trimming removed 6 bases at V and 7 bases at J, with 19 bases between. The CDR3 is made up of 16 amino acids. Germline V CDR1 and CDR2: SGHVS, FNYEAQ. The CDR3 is CASSLTPPGTNSPLHF. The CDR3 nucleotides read TGTGCCAGCAGTTTAACACCCCCGGGAACGAATTCACCCCTCCACTTT.

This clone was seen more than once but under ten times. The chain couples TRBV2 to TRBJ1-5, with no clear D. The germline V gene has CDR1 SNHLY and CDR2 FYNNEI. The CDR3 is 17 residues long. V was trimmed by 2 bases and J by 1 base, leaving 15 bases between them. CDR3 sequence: CASSEFHFRRSNQPQHF. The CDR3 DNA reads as TGTGCCAGCAGTGAATTCCACTTCAGGCGAAGCAATCAGCCCCAGCATTTT.

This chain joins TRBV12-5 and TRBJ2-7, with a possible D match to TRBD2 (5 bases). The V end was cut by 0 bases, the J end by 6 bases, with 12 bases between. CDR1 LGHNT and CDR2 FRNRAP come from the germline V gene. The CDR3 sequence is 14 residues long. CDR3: CASGLVLSEGEQYF. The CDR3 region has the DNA TGTGCTAGTGGTTTGGTACTGAGTGAGGGCGAGCAGTACTTC.

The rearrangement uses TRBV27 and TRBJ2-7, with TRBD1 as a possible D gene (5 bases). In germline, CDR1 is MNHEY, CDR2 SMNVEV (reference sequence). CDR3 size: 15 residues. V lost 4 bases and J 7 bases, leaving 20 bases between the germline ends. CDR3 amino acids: CASSSKGLPGEEQYF. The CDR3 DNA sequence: TGTGCCAGCAGTTCAAAGGGGCTCCCCGGTGAAGAGCAGTACTTC.

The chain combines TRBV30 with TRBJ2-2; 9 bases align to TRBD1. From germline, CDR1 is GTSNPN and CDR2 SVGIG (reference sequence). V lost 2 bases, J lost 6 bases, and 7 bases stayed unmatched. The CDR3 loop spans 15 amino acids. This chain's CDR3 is CAWSPWGQGAGELFF. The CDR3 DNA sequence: TGTGCCTGGAGTCCTTGGGGACAGGGAGCCGGGGAGCTGTTTTTT.

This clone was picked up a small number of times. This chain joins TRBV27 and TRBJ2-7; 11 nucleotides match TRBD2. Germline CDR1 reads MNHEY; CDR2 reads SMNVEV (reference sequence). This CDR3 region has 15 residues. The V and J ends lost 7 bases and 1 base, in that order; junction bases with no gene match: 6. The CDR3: CASTKTSGGSYEQYF. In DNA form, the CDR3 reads TGTGCCAGCACCAAAACTAGCGGGGGATCCTACGAGCAGTACTTC.

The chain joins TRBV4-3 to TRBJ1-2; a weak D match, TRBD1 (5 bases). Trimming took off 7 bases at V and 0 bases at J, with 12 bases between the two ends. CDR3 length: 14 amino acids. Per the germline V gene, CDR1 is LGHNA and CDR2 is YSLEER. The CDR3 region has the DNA TGCGCCAGCAATCAGGGAACACCTAACTATGGCTACACCTTC. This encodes CASNQGTPNYGYTF.

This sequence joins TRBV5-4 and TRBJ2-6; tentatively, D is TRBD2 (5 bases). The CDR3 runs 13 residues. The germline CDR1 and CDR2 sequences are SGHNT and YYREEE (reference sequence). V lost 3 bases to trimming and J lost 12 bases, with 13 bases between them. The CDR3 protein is CASSSGLPAVLTF. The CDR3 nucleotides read TGTGCCAGCAGCTCAGGACTCCCAGCCGTCCTGACTTTC.

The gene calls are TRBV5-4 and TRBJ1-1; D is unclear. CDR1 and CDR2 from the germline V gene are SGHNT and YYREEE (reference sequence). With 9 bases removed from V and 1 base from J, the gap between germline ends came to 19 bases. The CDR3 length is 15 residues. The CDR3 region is CATPGGRHWNTEAFF. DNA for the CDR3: TGTGCCACCCCAGGCGGGAGACATTGGAACACTGAAGCTTTCTTT.

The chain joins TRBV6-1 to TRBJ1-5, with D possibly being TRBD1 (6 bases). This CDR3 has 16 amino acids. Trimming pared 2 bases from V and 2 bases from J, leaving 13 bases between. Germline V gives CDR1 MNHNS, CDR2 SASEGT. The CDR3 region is CASSEIQGRGNQPQHF. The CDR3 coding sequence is TGTGCCAGCAGTGAAATACAGGGAAGGGGCAATCAGCCCCAGCATTTT.

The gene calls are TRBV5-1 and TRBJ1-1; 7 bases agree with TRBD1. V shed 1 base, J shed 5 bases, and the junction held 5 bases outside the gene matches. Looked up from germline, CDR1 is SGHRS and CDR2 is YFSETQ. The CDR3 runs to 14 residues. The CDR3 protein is CASSLHQGETEAFF. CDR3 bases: TGCGCCAGCAGCTTGCATCAGGGGGAAACTGAAGCTTTCTTT. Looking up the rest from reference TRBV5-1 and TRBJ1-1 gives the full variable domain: KAGVTQTPRYLIKTRGQQVTLSCSPISGHRSVSWYQQTPGQGLQFLFEYFSETQRNKGNFPGRFSGRQFSNSRSEMNVSTLELGDSALYLCASSLHQGETEAFFGQGTRLTVV.

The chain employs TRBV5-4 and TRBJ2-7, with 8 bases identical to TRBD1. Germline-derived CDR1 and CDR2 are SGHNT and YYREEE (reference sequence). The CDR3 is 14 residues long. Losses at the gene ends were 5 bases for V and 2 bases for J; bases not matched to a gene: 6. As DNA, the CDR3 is TGTGCCAGCAGACGGGGACAGGACACCTACGAGCAGTACTTC. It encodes CASRRGQDTYEQYF.

Here the CDR3 DNA reads TGTGCCAGCAGCAGGGGGAGGGCTAGCTACGAGCAGTACTTC. Protein: CASSRGRASYEQYF. The gene calls are TRBV9 and TRBJ2-7, with a possible D match to TRBD2 (7 bases). V was trimmed by 4 bases and J by 3 bases, leaving 14 bases between them. The CDR3 consists of 14 residues. CDR1 and CDR2 (germline): SGDLS, YYNGEE. Together with reference TRBV9 and TRBJ2-7, the CDR3 gives the full variable domain: DSGVTQTPKHLITATGQRVTLRCSPRSGDLSVYWYQQSLDQGLQFLIQYYNGEERAKGNILERFSAQQFPDLHSELNLSSLELGDSALYFCASSRGRASYEQYFGPGTRLTVT.

The CDR3 nucleotides read TGTGCCAGCAGCTTAGCCGGGTTAACCGTCGAGCAGTACTTC. Translation gives CASSLAGLTVEQYF. The rearrangement uses TRBV7-9 and TRBJ2-7; D remains unclear. Trimming removed 0 bases from V and 6 bases from J, with 12 bases in between. CDR3 length: 14 amino acids. From germline, CDR1 is SEHNR and CDR2 FQNEAQ (reference sequence).

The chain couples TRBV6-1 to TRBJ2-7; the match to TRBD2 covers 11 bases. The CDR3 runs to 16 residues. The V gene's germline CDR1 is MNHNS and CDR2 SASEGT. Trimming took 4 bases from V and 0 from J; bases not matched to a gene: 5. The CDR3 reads CASSGLAGGLSYEQYF. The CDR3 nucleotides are TGTGCCAGCAGTGGGCTAGCGGGAGGCCTCTCCTACGAGCAGTACTTC.

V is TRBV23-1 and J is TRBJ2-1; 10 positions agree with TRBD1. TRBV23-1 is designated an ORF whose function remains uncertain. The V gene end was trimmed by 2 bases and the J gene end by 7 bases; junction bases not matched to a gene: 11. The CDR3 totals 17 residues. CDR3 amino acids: CASSQGASRDRGNEQFF. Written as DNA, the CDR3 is TGCGCCAGCAGTCAAGGGGCCAGTAGGGACAGGGGAAATGAGCAGTTCTTC.

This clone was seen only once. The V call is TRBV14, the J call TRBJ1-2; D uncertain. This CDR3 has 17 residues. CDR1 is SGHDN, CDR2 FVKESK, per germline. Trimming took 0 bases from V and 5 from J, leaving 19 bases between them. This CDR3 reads CASSQDLAGLRVYGYTF. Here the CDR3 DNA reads TGTGCCAGCAGCCAAGATCTGGCTGGGCTAAGAGTTTATGGCTACACCTTC.